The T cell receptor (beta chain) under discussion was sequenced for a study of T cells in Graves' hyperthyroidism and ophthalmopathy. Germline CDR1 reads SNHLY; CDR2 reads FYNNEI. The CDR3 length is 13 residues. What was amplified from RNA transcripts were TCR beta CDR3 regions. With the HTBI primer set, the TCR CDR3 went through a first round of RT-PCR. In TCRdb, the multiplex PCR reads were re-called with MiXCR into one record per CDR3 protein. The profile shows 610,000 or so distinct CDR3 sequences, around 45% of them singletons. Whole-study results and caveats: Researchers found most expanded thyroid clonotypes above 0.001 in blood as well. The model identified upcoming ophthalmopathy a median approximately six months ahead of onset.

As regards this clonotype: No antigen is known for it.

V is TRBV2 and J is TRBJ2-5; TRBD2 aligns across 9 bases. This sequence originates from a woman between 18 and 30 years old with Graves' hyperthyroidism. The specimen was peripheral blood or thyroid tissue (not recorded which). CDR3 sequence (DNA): TGTGACCAGACTAGCGGTTCTCAAGAGACCCAGTACTTC. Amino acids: CDQTSGSQETQYF.